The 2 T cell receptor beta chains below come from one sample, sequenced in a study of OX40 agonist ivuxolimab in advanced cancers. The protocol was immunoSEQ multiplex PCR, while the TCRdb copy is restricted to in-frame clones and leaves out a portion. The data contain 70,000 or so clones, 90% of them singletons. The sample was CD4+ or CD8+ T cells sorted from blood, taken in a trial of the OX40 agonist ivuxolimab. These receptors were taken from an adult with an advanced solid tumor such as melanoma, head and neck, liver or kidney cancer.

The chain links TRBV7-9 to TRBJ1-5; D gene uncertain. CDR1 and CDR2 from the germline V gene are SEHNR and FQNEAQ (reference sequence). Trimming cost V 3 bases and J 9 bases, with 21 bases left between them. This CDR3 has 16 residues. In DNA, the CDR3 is TGTGCCAGCAGCTTCCTAAGACGGGCCGGACGTCCGCCCCAGCATTTT. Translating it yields CASSFLRRAGRPPQHF.

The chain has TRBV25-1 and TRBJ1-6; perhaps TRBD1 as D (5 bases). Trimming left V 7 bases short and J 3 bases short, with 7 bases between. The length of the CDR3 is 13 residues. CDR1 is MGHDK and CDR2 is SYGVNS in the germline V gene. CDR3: CASKDIYNSPLHF. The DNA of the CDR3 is TGTGCCAGCAAGGACATCTATAATTCACCCCTCCACTTT.